The text below deals with one T cell receptor beta chain. Germline-derived CDR1 and CDR2 are MGHRA and YSYEKL. The CDR3 is made up of 17 amino acids. V dropped 4 bases and J dropped 0; count of bases not matched to a gene: 10. Sequenced by immunoSEQ multiplex PCR; TCRdb stores in-frame clones only, minus some. This table holds about 50,000 clones, about 92% found once. This entry comes from a study of T cell changes during pregnancy in multiple sclerosis. The chain carries TRBV4-1 and TRBJ2-3; 7 positions agree with TRBD2. This receptor was obtained from a female donor with multiple sclerosis, enrolled in a pregnancy study. The sample in question was CD4+ T cells from peripheral blood mononuclear cells, obtained in the third trimester of pregnancy. CDR3 coding DNA: TGCGCCAGCAGCCCAAGAACCCGCGGGGGTAGCACAGATACGCAGTATTTT. This sequence encodes CASSPRTRGGSTDTQYF.